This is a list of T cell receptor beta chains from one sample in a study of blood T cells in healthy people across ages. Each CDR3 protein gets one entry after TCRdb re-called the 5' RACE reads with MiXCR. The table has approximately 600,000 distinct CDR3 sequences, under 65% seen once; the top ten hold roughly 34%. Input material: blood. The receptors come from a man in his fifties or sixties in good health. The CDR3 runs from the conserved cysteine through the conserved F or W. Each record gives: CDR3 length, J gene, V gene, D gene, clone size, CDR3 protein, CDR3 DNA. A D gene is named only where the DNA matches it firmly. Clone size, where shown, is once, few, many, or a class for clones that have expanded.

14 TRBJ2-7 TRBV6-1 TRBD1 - CASRDGQGTYEQYF TGTGCCAGCAGGGACGGACAGGGGACCTACGAGCAGTACTTC
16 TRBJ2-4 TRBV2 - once CASSHPFQGGKNIQYF TGTGCCAGCAGTCATCCTTTTCAGGGGGGTAAAAACATTCAGTACTTC
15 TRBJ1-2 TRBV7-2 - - CASSSLGSPVYGYTF TGTGCCAGCAGCTCCTTGGGTTCTCCCGTCTATGGCTACACCTTC
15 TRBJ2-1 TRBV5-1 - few CASSSPGTHGGEQFF TGCGCCAGCAGCTCCCCCGGGACACACGGTGGTGAGCAGTTCTTC
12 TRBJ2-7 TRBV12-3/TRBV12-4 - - CASIGGGYEQYF TGTGCCAGTATTGGTGGGGGGTACGAGCAGTACTTC
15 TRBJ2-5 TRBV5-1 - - CASSLGRGLEETQYF TGCGCCAGCAGCTTAGGCAGGGGATTAGAAGAGACCCAGTACTTC
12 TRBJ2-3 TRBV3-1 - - CASSFQTDTQYF TGTGCCAGCAGCTTTCAAACAGATACGCAGTATTTT
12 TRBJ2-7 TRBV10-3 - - CAGAGEGYEQYF TGTGCCGGAGCAGGGGAAGGGTACGAGCAGTACTTC
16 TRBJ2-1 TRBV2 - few CASREPPNTSRNEQFF TGTGCCAGCAGGGAACCGCCGAACACTAGCCGTAATGAGCAGTTCTTC
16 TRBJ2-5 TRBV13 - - CASSLGSQGRKETQYF TGTGCCAGCAGCTTAGGCAGTCAGGGGCGCAAGGAGACCCAGTACTTC
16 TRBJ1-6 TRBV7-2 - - CASSLRPPGVNPPLHF TGTGCCAGCAGCTTAAGGCCTCCAGGTGTGAATCCACCCCTCCACTTT
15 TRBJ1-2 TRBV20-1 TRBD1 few CSAPTPGQEAYGYTF TGCAGTGCGCCGACCCCGGGACAGGAAGCCTATGGCTACACCTTC
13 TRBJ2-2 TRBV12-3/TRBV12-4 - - CASSRGLYGELFF TGTGCCAGCAGTCGAGGACTCTACGGGGAGCTGTTTTTT
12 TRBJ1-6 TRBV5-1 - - CASQGYNSPLHF TGCGCCAGCCAGGGTTATAATTCACCCCTCCACTTT
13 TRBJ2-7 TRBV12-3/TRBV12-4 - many CASSFGQSYEQYF TGTGCCAGCAGTTTTGGGCAGTCGTACGAGCAGTACTTC
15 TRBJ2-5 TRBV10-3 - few CAINSGGPKGQTQYF TGTGCCATCAATTCTGGGGGACCTAAAGGGCAGACCCAGTACTTC
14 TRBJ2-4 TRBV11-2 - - CASSLVLAKNIQYF TGTGCCAGCAGCTTGGTTCTAGCCAAAAACATTCAGTACTTC
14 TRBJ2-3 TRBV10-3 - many CAISGWTSTDTQYF TGTGCCATCAGTGGATGGACTAGCACAGATACGCAGTATTTT
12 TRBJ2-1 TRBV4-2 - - CASSQDLGEQFF TGTGCCAGCAGCCAAGATCTGGGGGAGCAGTTCTTC
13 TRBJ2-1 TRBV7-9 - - CASSVVGDNEQFF TGTGCCAGCAGCGTAGTTGGAGACAATGAGCAGTTCTTC
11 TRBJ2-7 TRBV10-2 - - CASSDWGEQYF TGCGCCAGCAGTGATTGGGGAGAGCAGTACTTC
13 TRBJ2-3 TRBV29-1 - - CSVDAGTTDTQYF TGCAGCGTTGACGCAGGAACAACAGATACGCAGTATTTT
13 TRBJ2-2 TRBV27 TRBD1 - CASRRTGTGELFF TGTGCCAGCAGGCGGACAGGGACCGGGGAGCTGTTTTTT
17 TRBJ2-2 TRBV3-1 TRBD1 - CASSPPGDRGFTGELFF TGTGCCAGCAGCCCCCCAGGGGACAGGGGTTTCACCGGGGAGCTGTTTTTT
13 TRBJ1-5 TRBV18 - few CASSDGSNQPQHF TGTGCCAGCTCCGACGGTAGCAATCAGCCCCAGCATTTT
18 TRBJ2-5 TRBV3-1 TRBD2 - CTSSGTPLAGGSQETQYF TGTACCAGCAGCGGGACCCCACTAGCGGGGGGATCGCAAGAGACCCAGTACTTC
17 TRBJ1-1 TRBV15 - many CATSSFPPETSTTEAFF TGTGCCACCAGCAGCTTCCCACCTGAGACAAGCACCACTGAAGCTTTCTTT
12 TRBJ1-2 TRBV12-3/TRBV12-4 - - CASSFSGGGYTF TGTGCCAGCAGTTTTTCCGGAGGCGGCTACACCTTC
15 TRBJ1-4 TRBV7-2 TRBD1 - CASSRQQGAGEKLFF TGTGCCAGCAGCCGCCAACAGGGGGCGGGTGAAAAACTGTTTTTT
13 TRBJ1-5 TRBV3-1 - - CASSQDERQPQHF TGTGCCAGCAGCCAAGACGAAAGACAGCCCCAGCATTTT
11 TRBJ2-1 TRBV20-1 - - CSAPDPQGQFF TGCAGTGCCCCGGACCCTCAGGGGCAGTTCTTC